Presented here are 14 T cell receptor beta chains from one specimen sequenced in a study of a mutant IDH1 vaccine in newly diagnosed glioma. Time point specified: baseline, week 1 (first vaccination visit). Treatment: pre-vaccination baseline after standard-of-care therapy. The assay was immunoSEQ multiplex PCR, and TCRdb's table has in-frame clones only and misses some. The repertoire holds tens of thousands of clones, with about 83% as singletons. The sample in question was PBMCs, obtained from a glioma patient treated with radiotherapy, temozolomide or both. The source of these receptors is a woman aged 40 to 49 with glioma.

The V call is TRBV27, the J call TRBJ1-2; TRBD1 aligns across 10 bases. CDR1 MNHEY and CDR2 SMNVEV come from the germline V gene (reference sequence). V dropped 5 bases and J dropped 2; count of bases not matched to a gene: 17. The CDR3 is 19 amino acids. The CDR3 here is CASSLRYRDRGFQNYGYTF. CDR3 in DNA: TGTGCCAGCAGTCTCCGTTACCGGGACAGGGGCTTCCAAAACTATGGCTACACCTTC.

The chain recombines TRBV10-3 with TRBJ2-7; D unclear. CDR3 length: 12 residues. Germline CDR1 ENHRY, CDR2 SYGVKD. V was cut by 8 bases and J by 4 bases, with 12 bases left in between. This CDR3 reads CAISSVQYEQYF. CDR3 in DNA: TGTGCCATCTCCTCGGTGCAATACGAGCAGTACTTC.

The gene calls are TRBV10-1 and TRBJ2-1, with D maybe TRBD2 (5 bases). Germline loops: CDR1 WNHNN, CDR2 SYGVQD (reference sequence). This CDR3 is built from 14 residues. V was cut by 10 bases and J by 7 bases, with 20 bases left in between. This CDR3 is CAIRRRWTANEQFF. CDR3 DNA: TGCGCCATTCGAAGGAGGTGGACGGCTAATGAGCAGTTCTTC.

V gene TRBV7-2 combines with J gene TRBJ1-4, with TRBD1 as a possible D gene (5 bases). The CDR3 extends over 16 amino acids. V lost 5 bases, J lost 4 bases, and 17 bases lay in between. CDR1 and CDR2 from the germline V gene are SGHTA and FQGNSA. The CDR3 sequence: CASSLRWGSSNEKLFF. The DNA for the CDR3 is TGTGCCAGCAGCCTTCGTTGGGGGAGTAGTAATGAAAAACTGTTTTTT.

The chain joins TRBV5-4 to TRBJ2-5, with 7 nucleotides matching TRBD1. Germline V gene sequence: CDR1 SGHNT, CDR2 YYREEE (reference sequence). With 4 bases clipped from V and 2 bases from J, the junction kept 8 bases outside the gene matches. CDR3 length: 15 amino acids. The CDR3 here is CASSLTGAGQETQYF. The CDR3 bases are TGTGCCAGCAGCCTTACAGGGGCCGGTCAAGAGACCCAGTACTTC.

This rearrangement joins TRBV5-8 to TRBJ2-7; D remains ambiguous. Germline V CDR1 and CDR2: SGHTS, YDEGEE. Trimming shortened V by 5 bases and J by 0 bases, and 15 bases separated the two germline ends. The CDR3 runs 15 residues. CDR3 region: CASRTYRLSSYEQYF. CDR3 nucleotides: TGTGCCAGCAGAACCTACAGACTTAGCTCCTACGAGCAGTACTTC.

By proportion, this clone is medium-sized. The rearrangement joins TRBV19 to TRBJ1-5; D ambiguous. With 1 base removed from V and 4 bases from J, the gap between germline ends came to 5 bases. This CDR3 has 13 amino acids. Looked up from germline, CDR1 is LNHDA and CDR2 is SQIVND (reference sequence). CDR3 nucleotide sequence: TGTGCCAGTAGTATAGCGGCTAATCAGCCCCAGCATTTT. It codes for CASSIAANQPQHF.

The gene calls are TRBV30 and TRBJ1-4; D call uncertain. Germline CDR1 reads GTSNPN; CDR2 reads SVGIG (reference sequence). Trimming removed 3 bases at V and 8 bases at J, with 13 bases between. The CDR3 extends over 13 amino acids. The CDR3 spells CAWRPREVEKLFF. Written as DNA, the CDR3 is TGTGCCTGGAGACCCAGAGAAGTAGAAAAACTGTTTTTT. The variable domain in full, with the rest retrieved from reference TRBV30 and TRBJ1-4, is SQTIHQWPATLVQPVGSPLSLECTVEGTSNPNLYWYRQAAGRGLQLLFYSVGIGQISSEVPQNLSASRPQDRQFILSSKKLLLSDSGFYLCAWRPREVEKLFFGSGTQLSVL.

There are a few counts of this clone. The chain recombines TRBV2 with TRBJ1-6; unclear D gene. The CDR3 extends over 12 amino acids. Between the trimmed V and J ends, which lost 5 bases and 8 bases, there was a span of 7 bases. Germline-derived CDR1 and CDR2 are SNHLY and FYNNEI. The CDR3 reads CASSLHDSPLHF. The CDR3 DNA is TGTGCCAGCAGTCTACACGATTCACCCCTCCACTTT.

The chain carries TRBV7-9 and TRBJ1-5; the D gene is possibly TRBD1 (5 bases). The CDR3 length is 18 residues. V was pared by 5 bases and J by 0 bases, with 20 bases between. Germline CDR1 reads SEHNR; CDR2 reads FQNEAQ (reference sequence). CDR3 coding DNA: TGTGCCAGCAGCGCCCATTCCCGGGACGAATATAGCAATCAGCCCCAGCATTTT. Translated: CASSAHSRDEYSNQPQHF. The full variable domain, its missing parts supplied by reference TRBV7-9 and TRBJ1-5, is DTGVSQNPRHKITKRGQNVTFRCDPISEHNRLYWYRQTLGQGPEFLTYFQNEAQLEKSRLLSDRFSAERPKGSFSTLEIQRTEQGDSAMYLCASSAHSRDEYSNQPQHFGDGTRLSIL.

This chain uses TRBV7-2 with TRBJ2-2; D is uncertain. The germline V and J ends were trimmed by 4 bases and 3 bases, with 9 bases remaining between them. CDR1 and CDR2 (germline): SGHTA, FQGNSA. CDR3 length: 14 residues. The CDR3 bases are TGTGCCAGCAGCTCCACTGATTACACCGGGGAGCTGTTTTTT. Amino acids: CASSSTDYTGELFF.

The chain is built from TRBV29-1 and TRBJ1-1; no clear D. Germline CDR1 SQVTM, CDR2 ANQGSEA. The CDR3 is 11 residues long. V was shortened by 4 bases and J by 1 base, with 4 bases between the two germline ends. In DNA, the CDR3 is TGCAGCGTTGTCCGGAACACTGAAGCTTTCTTT. Translated, it gives CSVVRNTEAFF.

The rearrangement joins TRBV15 to TRBJ2-7; perhaps D is TRBD1 or TRBD2 (5 bases each). V was pared by 0 bases and J by 5 bases, with 8 bases between. The germline V gene has CDR1 LNHNV and CDR2 YYDKDF (reference sequence). CDR3 length: 13 residues. The CDR3 coding sequence is TGTGCCACCAGCAGAGATAGAGGGGACGAGCAGTACTTC. Amino acid sequence: CATSRDRGDEQYF.

The J gene is TRBJ1-5, the V gene TRBV6-5; D is uncertain. Germline V CDR1 and CDR2: MNHEY, SVGAGI. This CDR3 is built from 14 residues. The V end lost 3 bases, the J end lost 0 bases, and 6 bases lay between the germline ends. The CDR3, as DNA: TGTGCCAGCAGTTATTCTACTAGCAATCAGCCCCAGCATTTT. Translation gives CASSYSTSNQPQHF.